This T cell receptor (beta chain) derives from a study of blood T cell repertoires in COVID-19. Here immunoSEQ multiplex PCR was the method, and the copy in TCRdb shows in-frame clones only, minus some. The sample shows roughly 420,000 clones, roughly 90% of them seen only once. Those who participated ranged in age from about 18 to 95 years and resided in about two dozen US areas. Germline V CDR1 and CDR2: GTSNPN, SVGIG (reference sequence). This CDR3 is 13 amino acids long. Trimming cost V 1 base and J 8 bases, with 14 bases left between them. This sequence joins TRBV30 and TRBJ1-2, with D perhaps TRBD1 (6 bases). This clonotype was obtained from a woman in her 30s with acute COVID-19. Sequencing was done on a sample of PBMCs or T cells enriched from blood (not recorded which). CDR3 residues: CAWSEKQGRGYTF. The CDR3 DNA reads TGTGCCTGGAGTGAAAAACAGGGAAGGGGCTACACCTTC.